This record looks at one T cell receptor (beta chain) sequence and its context. Its antigen is currently unknown. The data were obtained in a study of Graves' ophthalmopathy and Graves' hyperthyroidism. Study-level background: Peripheral blood was collected at initial diagnosis, before any treatment. The study, taken as a whole, reports: Ophthalmopathy was separated from stable hyperthyroidism by a 13-signature model with roughly 91% sensitivity and roughly 81% specificity.

Amplification of TCR beta CDR3 regions used RNA transcripts. In the first round, RT-PCR was carried out with HTBI primers, and a multiplex PCR formed the second round. A single record per CDR3 protein comes from TCRdb applying MiXCR to the multiplex PCR reads. The repertoire holds about 370,000 distinct CDR3 sequences, with about a sixth as singletons. This CDR3 contains 16 residues. Trimming removed 6 bases from V and 4 bases from J; junction bases left unmatched: 8. CDR1 and CDR2 (germline): SGHAT, FQNNGV. Fresh peripheral blood, 10 ml, was the PBMC source. Sequencing was carried out using peripheral blood. The rearrangement links TRBV11-2 to TRBJ2-2, with 10 positions matching TRBD2. The receptor was derived from an adult woman with stable Graves' hyperthyroidism. As DNA, the CDR3 is TGTGCCAGCAGGTCTCTAGCGGGAGATACCACCGGGGAGCTGTTTTTT. This codes for CASRSLAGDTTGELFF.